What follows describes a single T cell receptor beta chain. Its matching antigen is unknown. These data originate in a study of T cell responses to AZD1222 COVID-19 vaccine. Study-level findings and limits: With two AZD1222 doses given, Spike-specific TCR breadth and depth both rose.

The V end was cut by 7 bases, the J end by 4 bases, with 15 bases between. The CDR3 covers 14 residues. Germline V gene sequence: CDR1 MNHEY, CDR2 SVGAGI. Pooled in the analysis were second doses at about 4 or about 12 weeks. Using immunoSEQ multiplex PCR, the repertoire was profiled, and TCRdb retains in-frame clones only, with some absent. This sample has roughly 120,000 clones; over 80% occur once, and the top ten carry approximately 8%. The receptor was derived from an adult who received the AZD1222 COVID-19 vaccine. This chain links TRBV6-5 with TRBJ2-3; D possibly matches TRBD1 or TRBD2 (5 bases each). The material sequenced was peripheral blood, taken 28 days after the second AZD1222 dose. Written as DNA, the CDR3 is TGTGCCAGCACCCAATTTGGGACGTCAGATACGCAGTATTTT. It codes for CASTQFGTSDTQYF.